This TCR beta chain stems from a study of PD-1 blockade in classical Hodgkin lymphoma. Germline V gives CDR1 MNHEY, CDR2 SMNVEV (reference sequence). The CDR3 is 17 residues long. Trimming took 2 bases from V and 5 from J, leaving 19 bases between them. Documented time point: newly diagnosed, previously untreated cHL patient sample. Investigators obtained CD8+ T cells from thawed PBMCs by magnetic negative selection. This table comes from immunoSEQ multiplex PCR, and its TCRdb copy is limited to in-frame clones, with some not included. Of about 15,000 clones in the sample, about 90% were seen once. The gene calls are TRBV27 and TRBJ1-5; a weak D match, TRBD1 (5 bases). The specimen sequenced was CD8+ T cells from blood. This TCR came from a human donor with classical Hodgkin lymphoma. In DNA form, the CDR3 reads TGTGCCAGCAGTTTACTCAGCCGGGACGGCACCCATCAGCCCCAGCATTTT. As protein: CASSLLSRDGTHQPQHF.